These 10 T cell receptor beta chains originate from one sample sequenced in a study of blood T cell repertoires in COVID-19. Assay: immunoSEQ multiplex PCR; the TCRdb copy retains only in-frame clones and omits some. The sample lists approximately 200,000 clones; 85% to 90% were seen once. Sequences were obtained from PBMCs or T cells enriched from blood (not recorded which). The receptors here all came from a man younger than 45 who had recovered from COVID-19.

This chain links TRBV28 with TRBJ1-6, with 8 positions matching TRBD1. Trimming took 5 bases from V and 0 from J; bases not matched to a gene: 3. The germline gives CDR1 MDHEN, CDR2 SYDVKM. The CDR3 covers 16 residues. The CDR3 protein is CASSPTGGSYNSPLHF. CDR3 nucleotides: TGTGCCAGCAGTCCTACAGGGGGCTCCTATAATTCACCCCTCCACTTT.

The chain joins TRBV13 to TRBJ2-1; D possibly corresponds to TRBD2 (6 bases). The ends were cut back, 2 bases at V and 0 bases at J, with 14 bases in the middle. The CDR3 consists of 17 residues. The germline V gene encodes CDR1 PRHDT and CDR2 FYEKMQ (reference sequence). The CDR3 coding sequence is TGTGCCAGCAGCTTACGGGGGAGGTCCTACTCCTACAATGAGCAGTTCTTC. It yields the protein CASSLRGRSYSYNEQFF.

This clone came up once. This sequence joins TRBV30 and TRBJ2-3; 8 bases fit TRBD1. This CDR3 is built from 14 residues. V was pared by 5 bases and J by 0 bases, with 4 bases of the junction left unmatched. In germline, CDR1 is GTSNPN, CDR2 SVGIG (reference sequence). CDR3 sequence (DNA): TGTGCCTGGGACAGGGGACTCAGCACAGATACGCAGTATTTT. Its translation: CAWDRGLSTDTQYF.

V usage is TRBV28 and J usage is TRBJ2-7; perhaps TRBD2 as D (5 bases). CDR3 length equals 14 residues. The V gene lost 2 bases and the J gene lost 4 bases, with 12 bases spanning the gap. Per germline, CDR1 MDHEN and CDR2 SYDVKM. The CDR3 coding sequence is TGTGCCAGCAGTTTAGCGGGTAAAGGGTACGAGCAGTACTTC. It specifies CASSLAGKGYEQYF.

This chain's CDR3 is CASSRDITDTQYF. The CDR3 DNA follows: TGTGCCAGCAGCCGGGACATCACAGATACGCAGTATTTT. This sequence joins TRBV7-8 and TRBJ2-3, with D possibly being TRBD1 (6 bases). There are 13 residues in the CDR3. V was trimmed by 5 bases and J by 2 bases, leaving 8 bases between them. The V gene's germline CDR1 is SGHVS and CDR2 FQNEAQ.

This sequence joins TRBV25-1 and TRBJ1-2, with 9 bases matching TRBD1. Germline CDR1 MGHDK, CDR2 SYGVNS. The CDR3 totals 14 residues. V trimming: 6 bases; J trimming: 7 bases; junction bases outside the gene matches: 9. The CDR3 DNA reads as TGTGCCAGCAGCCACTCCGGGACAGGGATTGGCTACACCTTC. It translates to CASSHSGTGIGYTF.

The chain employs TRBV10-3 and TRBJ1-5; D is ambiguous. Looked up from germline, CDR1 is ENHRY and CDR2 is SYGVKD. The CDR3 has 14 amino acids. The V end lost 0 bases, the J end lost 5 bases, and 8 bases lay between the germline ends. The chain's CDR3 is CAISESRSDQPQHF. The CDR3 DNA reads as TGTGCCATCAGTGAGTCACGGTCCGATCAGCCCCAGCATTTT.

CDR3 coding DNA: TGTGCCAGCGATAATTCAGGGTTATCTCAAGAGACCCAGTACTTC. Protein sequence: CASDNSGLSQETQYF. V and J are TRBV2 and TRBJ2-5; D might be TRBD1 (5 bases). This CDR3 region has 15 residues. CDR1 and CDR2 from the germline V gene are SNHLY and FYNNEI. V lost 8 bases to trimming and J lost 2 bases, with 18 bases between them.

The chain links TRBV5-1 to TRBJ1-1; D not resolved. The V gene lost 4 bases and the J gene lost 0 bases, with 4 bases spanning the gap. This CDR3 contains 12 residues. Germline V CDR1 and CDR2: SGHRS, YFSETQ. As DNA, the CDR3 is TGCGCCAGCAGCAGCATGAACACTGAAGCTTTCTTT. It translates to CASSSMNTEAFF.

This chain links TRBV6-5 with TRBJ1-5; D is perhaps TRBD1 (6 bases). V was clipped by 4 bases and J by 6 bases, with 10 bases between them. The CDR3 is made up of 13 amino acids. Germline V CDR1 and CDR2: MNHEY, SVGAGI. CDR3 sequence: CASSSVQGQPQHF. Here the CDR3 DNA reads TGTGCCAGCAGTTCTGTACAGGGTCAGCCCCAGCATTTT.